This is a list of T cell receptor beta chains from one sample in a study of T cell responses to AZD1222 COVID-19 vaccine. Repertoires were generated with immunoSEQ multiplex PCR, while TCRdb's copy carries only in-frame clones and drops some. The sample carries roughly 100,000 clones, roughly 80% recorded once. The sample was peripheral blood, taken on day 0 of AZD1222 vaccination. All receptors derive from an adult in good health. CDR3s include the opening cysteine and the closing phenylalanine or tryptophan. Fields, in order: V gene, J gene, D gene, clone size, CDR3 protein, CDR3 DNA. A D gene is named only where the DNA matches it firmly. Clone size is not always given. Where it is, it says once, few, many or a class for expanded clones.

>TRBV9|TRBJ2-4|-|once
CASSVEVNLAKNIQYF
TGTGCCAGCAGCGTAGAGGTAAACCTAGCCAAAAACATTCAGTACTTC
>TRBV5-1|TRBJ1-1|-|-
CASSLAENTEAFF
TGCGCCAGCAGCTTGGCGGAGAACACTGAAGCTTTCTTT
>TRBV5-1|TRBJ2-7|-|-
CASSLIGADRYEQYF
TGCGCCAGCAGCTTGATTGGCGCCGATCGGTACGAGCAGTACTTC
>TRBV11-2|TRBJ2-7|TRBD1|-
CASSLGTGDLYEQYF
TGTGCCAGCAGCTTAGGGACAGGGGACTTGTACGAGCAGTACTTC
>TRBV19|TRBJ1-5|TRBD1|-
CASTQDRIFGNQPQHF
TGTGCCAGTACACAGGACAGGATATTTGGCAATCAGCCCCAGCATTTT
>TRBV2|TRBJ1-3|-|-
CASSEFVGALGNTIYF
TGTGCCAGCAGTGAGTTTGTGGGGGCGCTCGGAAACACCATATATTTT
>TRBV6-5|TRBJ1-1|-|-
CASSWGGNRAEAFF
TGTGCCAGCAGTTGGGGGGGTAATCGGGCGGAAGCTTTCTTT
>TRBV3-1/TRBV3-2|TRBJ1-6|TRBD1|-
CASSPSQGDSSPLHF
TGTGCCAGCAGCCCTTCACAGGGGGACAGTTCACCCCTCCACTTT
>TRBV7-9|TRBJ1-4|-|once
CASSFTTNEKLFF
TGTGCCAGCAGCTTTACAACTAATGAAAAACTGTTTTTT
>TRBV11-2|TRBJ2-1|-|-
CASSLDQEGSDNEQFF
TGTGCCAGCAGCTTAGATCAAGAGGGCTCAGACAATGAGCAGTTCTTC
>TRBV3-1/TRBV3-2|TRBJ1-6|-|-
CASNWGRRRSPLHF
TGTGCCAGCAATTGGGGCAGGAGGAGATCACCCCTCCACTTT
>TRBV7-8|TRBJ1-2|TRBD1|-
CASSYTGESGYTF
TGTGCCAGCAGCTATACAGGGGAGAGTGGCTACACCTTC
>TRBV5-1|TRBJ1-1|-|-
CASSGSRGNTEAFF
TGCGCCAGCAGCGGCAGCAGGGGGAACACTGAAGCTTTCTTT
>TRBV5-1|TRBJ1-2|-|-
CASSGGAGYTF
TGCGCCAGCAGCGGAGGGGCTGGCTACACCTTC
>TRBV7-2|TRBJ1-2|-|-
CASSLLTGNYGYTF
TGTGCCAGCAGCTTACTTACAGGCAACTATGGCTACACCTTC
>TRBV6-2/TRBV6-3|TRBJ1-6|-|-
CASSLPLTNSPLHF
TGTGCCAGCAGCCTTCCCCTTACCAATTCACCCCTCCACTTT
>TRBV7-9|TRBJ1-1|TRBD1|once
CASSFWGQGFTEAFF
TGTGCCAGCAGCTTCTGGGGACAGGGGTTCACTGAAGCTTTCTTT
>TRBV4-3|TRBJ2-1|TRBD1|few
CASSQDLTGSLFDEQFF
TGCGCCAGCAGCCAAGATTTGACAGGGTCTTTATTTGATGAGCAGTTCTTC
>TRBV11-2|TRBJ2-5|-|-
CASSFTGRNQETQYF
TGTGCCAGCAGCTTTACTGGACGAAACCAAGAGACCCAGTACTTC
>TRBV27|TRBJ2-5|-|-
CASSSGPGWTQYF
TGTGCCAGCTCCTCCGGACCGGGGTGGACCCAGTACTTC
>TRBV6-5|TRBJ2-7|TRBD1|-
CAGVLDRAVHEQYF
TGTGCCGGAGTTTTGGACAGGGCGGTCCACGAGCAGTACTTC
>TRBV7-9|TRBJ1-2|TRBD1|-
CASSFGTGFYGYTF
TGTGCCAGCAGCTTCGGGACAGGGTTCTATGGCTACACCTTC
>TRBV6-5|TRBJ2-2|-|-
CASMGAVGSGELFF
TGTGCCAGCATGGGGGCAGTGGGATCCGGGGAGCTGTTTTTT
>TRBV5-1|TRBJ2-1|TRBD1|-
CASSLGTGVGEQFF
TGCGCCAGCAGCTTGGGGACAGGGGTGGGTGAGCAGTTCTTC
>TRBV5-1|TRBJ1-2|TRBD1|-
CASSSGRTGGGYTF
TGCGCCAGCAGCTCGGGCCGGACAGGGGGAGGCTACACCTTC